This T cell receptor (beta chain) is drawn from a study of cytomegalovirus exposure and HLA in healthy donors (dated by TCRdb to 2016 to 2017). Broadly, across the study: An earlier analysis of more than 550 of the donors reported 276 Gb of sequence data and some 110 million unique TCR beta sequences obtained from some 200 million T cells. Approximately 330 gigabases of sequencing data and around 85 million unique TCR sequences made up an early release that covered approximately 650 HLA-typed donors. The genetic ancestry cluster associated with self-reported Caucasian donors included 65% to 90% of the 398 genotyped donors. The study aimed to test whether signatures of past pathogen exposure could be identified by cataloging public T cell receptors. Using immunosequencing, the study profiled T cell repertoires from 666 subjects and related those repertoires to cytomegalovirus serostatus. A separate validation cohort of 100 to 150 different subjects was used in addition to the roughly 670-subject first cohort. To predict cytomegalovirus infection status, the study brought together high-throughput TCR immunosequencing, statistical association of individual TCRs with disease status, and machine learning. In a later analysis, previously published TCR beta repertoires from more than 500 donors were re-analyzed and high-resolution HLA genotyping was added so that TCR occurrence patterns could be studied. In the later analysis, no new phenotypic data were used to find candidate immune exposures; instead, reliance was placed on TCR beta sequences and their occurrence across donors. An earlier analysis of approximately 580 of the donors used high-throughput TCR beta sequencing to judge whether each TCR beta V gene segment behaved as functional or pseudogenic. Donor age, sex, ethnicity and CMV serostatus were collected together with the repertoire data. In a later genetic analysis, genome-wide SNP genotypes for about three fifths of the 666 donors were used, and that subset was treated as a discovery cohort. All discovery cohort repertoires had been generated using a single sequencing platform. Class I and class II HLA loci were covered by the typing at four-digit resolution. Typing coverage differed by locus: A, B, C, DRB1 and DQB1 were typed in roughly 629-640 donors, DQA1 in 522, DPA1 in nearly 610, and DPB1 in 400 to 480. Because of strong linkage in the cohort, roughly five DR-DQ haplotypes were treated as single units for association and clustering. Among several hundred genotyped donors of the cohort, an average of roughly 230,000 unique TCR beta nucleotide sequences was sequenced per donor, of which about 19% were non-productive.

A word on this clone: Its antigen remains unidentified. Within one base of it there is no much larger clone, and no base qualities were kept.

The library was produced with the immunoSEQ multiplex PCR assay. The multiplex PCR relied on a mix of 60 forward primers for TCR Vbeta segments and 13 reverse primers for TCR Jbeta segments. Amplification of the CDR3 region of rearranged TCR beta genes was performed with a multiplex PCR assay on genomic DNA. On the Illumina HiSeq System, the amplified TCR beta libraries were sequenced as 87-base-pair reads. Per the source publication's procedure: A later analysis tallied approximately 87 million unique TCR beta chains across the approximately 670 repertoires, and about 12 million of those chains were shared by two or more donors. Raw reads were error-corrected and collapsed into unique sequences with a nearest-neighbor algorithm that merged closely related sequences to remove PCR and sequencing errors. V, D and J gene segments were assigned by aligning CDR3 sequences to IMGT reference sequences. Each retained sequence needed at least a six-nucleotide match to both a V gene segment and a J gene segment. Rearrangements were classified as productive when the CDR3 lacked stop codons and remained in frame with V and J, and all other rearrangements were classified as non-productive. CDR3 was defined according to IMGT convention as the region running from the second conserved V-encoded cysteine to the conserved J-encoded phenylalanine. Sequences without an unambiguous match to a single V gene segment were excluded from the earlier analysis of about 600 of the donors. An earlier analysis of roughly 590 of the donors called V segments functional above 56.7% productive rearrangements and segregating when the between-donor standard deviation exceeded 5%. A statistical classification framework was developed to diagnose cytomegalovirus status using the catalog of TCR beta chain sequences. A later analysis assigned V and J genes by comparing TCR nucleotide sequences with IMGT/GENE-DB human TR gene sequences. Using the TCRdist pipeline, a later analysis assigned CDR3 sequences along with most-parsimonious VDJ recombination scenarios. In a later analysis, every TCR beta chain was defined by the combination of its CDR3 amino acid sequence and its V-gene family, and reads without a unique V-gene family were dropped. In a later analysis, nearly 600 highly shared, low-generation-probability nucleotide sequences were removed to address suspected cross-contamination and a sequencing artifact. In a later analysis, a clonal expansion index for each public chain was calculated from normalized within-repertoire ranks of inferred template counts. In a later analysis, generation probabilities were computed with a VDJ recombination model fitted to out-of-frame rearrangements, and the resulting probabilities were checked against IGoR. A later analysis scored TCR-TCR, TCR-HLA and TCR-CMV co-occurrence with hypergeometric tests, applying a repertoire-size bias correction to TCR pairs. A later analysis estimated false discovery rates by permuting HLA or CMV assignments 20 times. In a later analysis, co-occurring TCRs were grouped using DBSCAN, with TCRdist sequence similarity added in when clustering inside HLA-allele-positive subsets. For co-occurrence clustering, repertoires with fewer than 30,000 or more than 120,000 public chains were excluded, along with roughly five repertoires with anomalous nucleotide sharing. The table comes from immuneACCESS by way of TCRdb, which keeps in-frame sequences with V and J called. Part of the clones is missing from these tables; in studies checked, under half for an unresolved V gene and the rest for unknown reasons. Clone size and V and J calls were adopted from that table, with D and trimming inferred from the DNA. For this sample there are more than 80,000 clones; around 75% appear just once. The ten largest clones add up to around 2.6% of the sample.

V lost 3 bases and J lost 2 bases; the stretch between them is 14 bases long. Measured from the cysteine to the phenylalanine, the CDR3 is 15 residues long. The retained sequence is limited to the CDR3, 45 bases, with the frame set at the first base. The germline V gene provides CDR1 LGHNA and CDR2 YNFKEQ. In total, approximately 610 healthy bone marrow donors made up the cohort. At the time of sampling, every cohort member was nominally healthy, though immune exposures that went unrecorded were likely present. The donor was CMV seropositive and was included in the group of some 290 seropositive cohort members. Every donor gave a peripheral blood sample, and the peripheral blood mononuclear cells from that sample were used for TCR beta sequencing. Genomic DNA extraction from the blood cell samples was performed with the Qiagen DNeasy Blood Extraction Kit. On the study overall, not on this receptor specifically: In a later genetic analysis, fewer N-insertions in productive TCRs were reported among donors in an Asian-associated ancestry cluster than the roughly 640-donor mean. Only TCR beta chains were sequenced in this cohort, and the absence of alpha or paired-chain data limited detectable features. According to a later analysis, parvovirus B19, influenza, CMV and Epstein-Barr virus appeared linked to several top co-occurrence clusters. Some IMGT-functional V segments, including TRBV6-2 and TRBV6-3, could not be distinguished by the 87-base-pair reads and were therefore excluded. The classifier was reported to diagnose cytomegalovirus status with high specificity and sensitivity in both the original and validation cohorts. A cluster of highly shared sequence variants was judged likely to be a technical artifact of the sequencing pipeline. Because HLA typing was unavailable for some donors at each locus, only the typed subset was used in association tests. Compared with equally common non-associated chains, HLA-associated TCR beta chains in a later analysis were more clonally expanded and had lower generation probabilities. In a later analysis, the rate of TCR association differed among HLA loci, with DRB1 alleles having the most associated TCRs and HLA-C alleles having the fewest. In a later analysis, 15,000 to 20,000 TCR beta sequences were associated with specific HLA alleles at a false discovery rate of 0.05. In an earlier analysis of around 600 of the donors, most TCR beta V segments were observed in productive rearrangements about 87% or about 30% of the time, broadly matching IMGT annotations. An association between a missense DCLRE1C variant and V-gene and J-gene trimming of TCR beta chains was found in a later genetic analysis and replicated in an independent cohort. In vitro tests confirmed that a few of the cytomegalovirus-associated TCR beta chains recognize cytomegalovirus antigens. The earlier analysis of some 540 of the donors excluded around 17 rarely observed V segments, including chromosome 9 orphons, because counts were too low. In a later analysis, most CMV-associated TCR beta chains were found to appear HLA-restricted, with HLA associations seemingly driven largely by CMV exposure. Most TCR sequences were seen in very few donors, while some public TCRs were found in many individuals. CMV serostatus was the only immune exposure information available for the cohort. Sequencing depth was assumed to be roughly uniform across donors in the presence/absence analyses, though that assumption may not hold. The authors suggested that the approach could potentially be generalized to other disease states and immunological phenotypes. A further reported finding was that TCR beta sequences accurately predicted the HLA-A and HLA-B alleles for most subjects in the first cohort. A total of around 150 TCR beta chains were listed by the study as associated with cytomegalovirus. When HLA alleles, especially DR and DQ, strongly co-occurred, TCR associations were difficult to assign to individual alleles. Linkage disequilibrium might explain the correlated functional status among segregating V segments, but an unknown experimental factor could not be ruled out.

The rearrangement combines TRBV4-2 with TRBJ2-7; too little of a D gene remains to name it. Material: PBMCs. The TCR sequence derives from a male donor in good health and CMV-seropositive. The CDR3 protein: CASSQELSNAYEQYF. The nucleotide sequence reads as follows: TGTGCCAGCAGCCAGGAGCTAAGTAACGCCTACGAGCAGTACTTC.